This TCR beta chain was sequenced for a study of CD4 and CD8 cells across lung adenocarcinoma regions. Donors had localized lung adenocarcinoma, a non-small cell lung cancer. In germline, CDR1 is SGHAT, CDR2 FQNNGV. The CDR3 consists of 13 residues. Trimming cost V 0 bases and J 1 base, with 3 bases left between them. TCRdb re-derived calls from the PCR reads in MiXCR, one entry per CDR3 protein. The sample records about 4,900 distinct CDR3 sequences, just under 60% being singletons. This rearrangement joins TRBV11-2 to TRBJ1-1; D not resolved. The receptor's source is a male donor with lung adenocarcinoma. The CD4 and CD8 labels of this study may be unreliable. The sample taken for sequencing was CD4+ T cells from the center of a lung tumor. Here the CDR3 reads CASSLEGNTEAFF. CDR3 bases: TGTGCCAGCAGCTTAGAAGGGAACACTGAAGCTTTCTTT.